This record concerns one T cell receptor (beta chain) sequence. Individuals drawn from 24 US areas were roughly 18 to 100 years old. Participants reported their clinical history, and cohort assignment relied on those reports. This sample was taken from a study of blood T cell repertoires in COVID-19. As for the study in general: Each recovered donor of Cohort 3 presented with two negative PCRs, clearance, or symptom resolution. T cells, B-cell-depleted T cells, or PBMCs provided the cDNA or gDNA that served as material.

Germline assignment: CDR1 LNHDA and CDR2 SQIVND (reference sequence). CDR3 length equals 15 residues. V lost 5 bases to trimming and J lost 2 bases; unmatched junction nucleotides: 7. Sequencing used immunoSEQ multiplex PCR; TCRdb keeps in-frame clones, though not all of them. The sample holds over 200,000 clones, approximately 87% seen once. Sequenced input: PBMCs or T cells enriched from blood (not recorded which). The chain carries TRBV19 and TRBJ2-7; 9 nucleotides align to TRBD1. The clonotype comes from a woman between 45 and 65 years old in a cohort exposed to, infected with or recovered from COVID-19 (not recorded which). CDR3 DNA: TGTGCCAGTAGTTCCACCGGGACAGGGACCTACGAGCAGTACTTC. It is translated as CASSSTGTGTYEQYF.